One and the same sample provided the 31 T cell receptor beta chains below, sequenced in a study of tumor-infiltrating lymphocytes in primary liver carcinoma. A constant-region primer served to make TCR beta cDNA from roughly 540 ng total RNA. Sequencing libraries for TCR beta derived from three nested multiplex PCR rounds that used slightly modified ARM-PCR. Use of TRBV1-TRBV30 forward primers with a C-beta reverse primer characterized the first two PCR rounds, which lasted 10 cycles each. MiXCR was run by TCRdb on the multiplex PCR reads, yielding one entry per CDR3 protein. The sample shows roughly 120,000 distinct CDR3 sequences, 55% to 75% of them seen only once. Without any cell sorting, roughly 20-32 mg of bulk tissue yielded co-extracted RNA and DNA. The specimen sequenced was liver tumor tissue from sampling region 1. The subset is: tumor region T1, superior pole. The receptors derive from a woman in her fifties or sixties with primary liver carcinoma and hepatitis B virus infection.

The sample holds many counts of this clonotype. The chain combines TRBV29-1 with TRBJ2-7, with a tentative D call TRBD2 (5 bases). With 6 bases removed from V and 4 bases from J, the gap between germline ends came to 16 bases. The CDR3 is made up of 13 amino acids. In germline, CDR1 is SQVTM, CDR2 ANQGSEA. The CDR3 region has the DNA TGCAGCGTCAACCCTGACGGGGTTTACGAGCAGTACTTC. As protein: CSVNPDGVYEQYF.

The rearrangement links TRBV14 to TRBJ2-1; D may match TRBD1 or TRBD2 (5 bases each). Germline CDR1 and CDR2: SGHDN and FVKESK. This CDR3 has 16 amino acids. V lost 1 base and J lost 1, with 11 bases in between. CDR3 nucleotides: TGTGCCAGCAGCCAAGGTAGGGGAGCGTCCTACAATGAGCAGTTCTTC. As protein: CASSQGRGASYNEQFF.

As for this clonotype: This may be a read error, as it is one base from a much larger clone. CDR3: CATHFGARVGDTQYF. CDR3 DNA: TGTGCCACCCATTTTGGAGCGAGAGTTGGAGATACGCAGTATTTT. The chain employs TRBV5-4 and TRBJ2-3; D not certain. Trimming took off 9 bases at V and 5 bases at J, with 22 bases between the two ends. CDR1 is SGHNT and CDR2 is YYREEE in the germline V gene (reference sequence). The CDR3 sequence is 15 residues long.

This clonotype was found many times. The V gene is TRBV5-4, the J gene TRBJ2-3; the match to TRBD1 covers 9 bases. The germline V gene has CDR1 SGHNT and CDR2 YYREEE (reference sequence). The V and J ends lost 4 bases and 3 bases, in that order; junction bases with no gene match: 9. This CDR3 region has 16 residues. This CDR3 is CASSRAQGAGTDTQYF. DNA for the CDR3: TGTGCCAGCAGCCGAGCACAGGGGGCCGGGACAGATACGCAGTATTTT.

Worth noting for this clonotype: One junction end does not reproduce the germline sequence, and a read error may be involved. The chain's CDR3 is CSSSFPRLHVNTGELFF. The CDR3 DNA reads as TGTTCCAGCAGCTTCCCCCGACTACACGTGAACACCGGGGAGCTGTTTTTT. This chain uses TRBV11-2 with TRBJ2-2; a possible D gene is TRBD2 (5 bases). The CDR3 extends over 17 amino acids. Per germline, CDR1 SGHAT and CDR2 FQNNGV.

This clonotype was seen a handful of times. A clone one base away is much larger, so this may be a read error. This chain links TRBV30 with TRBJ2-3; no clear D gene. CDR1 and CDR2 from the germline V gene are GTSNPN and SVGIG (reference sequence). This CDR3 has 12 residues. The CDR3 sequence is CAWAPGTETQYF. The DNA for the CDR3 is TGTGCCTGGGCCCCCGGCACAGAGACGCAGTATTTT. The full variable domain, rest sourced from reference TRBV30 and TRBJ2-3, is SQTIHQWPATLVQPVGSPLSLECTVEGTSNPNLYWYRQAAGRGLQLLFYSVGIGQISSEVPQNLSASRPQDRQFILSSKKLLLSDSGFYLCAWAPGTETQYFGPGTRLTVL.

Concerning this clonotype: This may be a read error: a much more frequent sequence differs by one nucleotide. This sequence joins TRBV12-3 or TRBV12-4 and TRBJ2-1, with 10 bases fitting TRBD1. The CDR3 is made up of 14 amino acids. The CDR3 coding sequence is TGTGCCAGCAGACGACAGGGGGCATACAATGAGCGGTTCTTC. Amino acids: CASRRQGAYNERFF.

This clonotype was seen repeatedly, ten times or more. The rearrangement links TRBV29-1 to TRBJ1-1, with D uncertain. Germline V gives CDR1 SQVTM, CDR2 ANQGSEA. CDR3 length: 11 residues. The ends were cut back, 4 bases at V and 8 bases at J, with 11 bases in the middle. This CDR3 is CSVAGPLEAFF. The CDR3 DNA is TGCAGCGTTGCAGGCCCGCTCGAAGCTTTCTTT.

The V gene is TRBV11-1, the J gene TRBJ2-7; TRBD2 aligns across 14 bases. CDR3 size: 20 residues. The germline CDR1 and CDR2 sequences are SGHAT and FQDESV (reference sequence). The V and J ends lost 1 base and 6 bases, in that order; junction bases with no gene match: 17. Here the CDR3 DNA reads TGTGCCAGCAGCTTAGAGGGCCAGGCGGGACTAGCGGGAGTTGAGTGCGAGCAGTACTTC. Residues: CASSLEGQAGLAGVECEQYF.

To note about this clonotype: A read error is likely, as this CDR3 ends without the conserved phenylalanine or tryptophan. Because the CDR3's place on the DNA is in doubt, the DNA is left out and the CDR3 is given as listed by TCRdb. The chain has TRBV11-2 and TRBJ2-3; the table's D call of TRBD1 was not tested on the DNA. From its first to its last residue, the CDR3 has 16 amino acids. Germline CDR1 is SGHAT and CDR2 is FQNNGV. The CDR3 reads CASSSARLQGADTHYS.

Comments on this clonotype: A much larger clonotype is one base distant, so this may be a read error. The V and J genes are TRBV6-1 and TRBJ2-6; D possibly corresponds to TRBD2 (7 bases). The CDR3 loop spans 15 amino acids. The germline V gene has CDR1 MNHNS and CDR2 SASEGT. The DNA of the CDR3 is TGTGCCAGCTTCTTAGGGGGGGCTGGGGCCAACGTCCTGAGTTTC. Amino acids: CASFLGGAGANVLSF.

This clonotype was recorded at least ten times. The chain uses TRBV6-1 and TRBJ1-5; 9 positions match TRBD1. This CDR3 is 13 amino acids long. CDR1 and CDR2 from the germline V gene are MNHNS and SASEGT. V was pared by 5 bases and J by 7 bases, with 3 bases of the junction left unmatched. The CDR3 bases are TGTGCCAGCAGTAGGGACAGGGTACAGCCCCAGCATTTT. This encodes CASSRDRVQPQHF.

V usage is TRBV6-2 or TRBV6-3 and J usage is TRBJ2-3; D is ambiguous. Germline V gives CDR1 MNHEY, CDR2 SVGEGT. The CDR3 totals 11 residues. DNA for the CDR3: TGTACCTGCAGTTTTAAAGATACGCAGTATTTT. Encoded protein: CTCSFKDTQYF.

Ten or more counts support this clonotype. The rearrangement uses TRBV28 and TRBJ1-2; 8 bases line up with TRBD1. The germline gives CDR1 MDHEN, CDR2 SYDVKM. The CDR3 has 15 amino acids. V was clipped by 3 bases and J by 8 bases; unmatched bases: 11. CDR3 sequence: CASSFPPGTGLGYTF. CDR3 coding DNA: TGTGCCAGCAGTTTCCCACCCGGGACAGGATTGGGCTACACCTTC.

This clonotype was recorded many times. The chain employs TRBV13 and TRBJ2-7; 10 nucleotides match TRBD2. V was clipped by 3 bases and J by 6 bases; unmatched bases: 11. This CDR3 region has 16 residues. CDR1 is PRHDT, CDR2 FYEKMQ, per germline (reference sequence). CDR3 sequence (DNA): TGTGCCAGCAGCTTCCTCTGGAGCGGGAGGGCCAGCGAGCAGTACTTC. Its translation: CASSFLWSGRASEQYF. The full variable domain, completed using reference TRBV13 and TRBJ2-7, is AAGVIQSPRHLIKEKRETATLKCYPIPRHDTVYWYQQGPGQDPQFLISFYEKMQSDKGSIPDRFSAQQFSDYHSELNMSSLELGDSALYFCASSFLWSGRASEQYFGPGTRLTVT.

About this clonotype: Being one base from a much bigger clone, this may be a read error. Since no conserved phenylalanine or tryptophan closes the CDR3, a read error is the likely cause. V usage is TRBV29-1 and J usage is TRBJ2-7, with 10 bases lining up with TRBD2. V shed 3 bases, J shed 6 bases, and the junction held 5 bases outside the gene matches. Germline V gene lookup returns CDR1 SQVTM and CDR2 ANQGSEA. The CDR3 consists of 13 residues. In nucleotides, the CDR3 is TGCAGCGTTGATAGCGGGAGGACTAGCGAGCAGTACTAC. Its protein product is CSVDSGRTSEQYY.

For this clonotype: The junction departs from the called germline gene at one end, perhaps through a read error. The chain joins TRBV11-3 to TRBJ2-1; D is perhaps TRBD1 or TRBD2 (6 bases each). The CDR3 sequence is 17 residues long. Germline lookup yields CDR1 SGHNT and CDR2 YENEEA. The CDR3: CTSSSPGARTMGNEQFF. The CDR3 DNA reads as TGTACCAGCAGCTCCCCGGGGGCACGGACCATGGGCAATGAGCAGTTCTTC.

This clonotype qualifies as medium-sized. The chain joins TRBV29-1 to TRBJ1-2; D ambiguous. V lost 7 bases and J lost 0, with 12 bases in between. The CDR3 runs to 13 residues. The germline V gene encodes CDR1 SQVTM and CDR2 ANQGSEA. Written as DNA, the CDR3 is TGCAGCGCCCCCTCGGCCACTAACTATGGCTACACCTTC. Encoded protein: CSAPSATNYGYTF.

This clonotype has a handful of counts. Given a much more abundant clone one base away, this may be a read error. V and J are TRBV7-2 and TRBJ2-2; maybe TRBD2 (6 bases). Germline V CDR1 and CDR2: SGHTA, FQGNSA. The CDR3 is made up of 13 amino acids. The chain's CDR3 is CASSLEVHGGLFF. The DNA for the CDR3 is TGTGCCAGCAGCTTAGAAGTTCACGGGGGGCTGTTTTTT.

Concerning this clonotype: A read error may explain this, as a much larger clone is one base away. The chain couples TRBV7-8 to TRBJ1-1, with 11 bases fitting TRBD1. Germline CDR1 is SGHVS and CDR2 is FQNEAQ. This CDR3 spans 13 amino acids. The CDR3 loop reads CASRRDRGTEALF. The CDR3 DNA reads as TGTGCCAGCAGACGGGACAGGGGGACTGAAGCTTTATTT.

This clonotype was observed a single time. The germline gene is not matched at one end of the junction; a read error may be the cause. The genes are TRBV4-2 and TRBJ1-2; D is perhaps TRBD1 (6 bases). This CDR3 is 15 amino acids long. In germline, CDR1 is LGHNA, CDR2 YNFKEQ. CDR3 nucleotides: TGTGCCAGCGGCCAAGTACCAGGGGCGAACCATGGCTACACCTTC. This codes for CASGQVPGANHGYTF.

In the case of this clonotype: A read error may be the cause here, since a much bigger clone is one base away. The CDR3 region is CASSFHRNTEAFF. CDR3 sequence (DNA): TGTGCCAGCAGTTTCCACAGGAACACTGAAGCTTTCTTT. The V and J genes are TRBV6-1 and TRBJ1-1; D is unresolved. The CDR3 extends over 13 amino acids. Germline V gene data show CDR1 as MNHNS and CDR2 as SASEGT. The V and J ends lost 5 bases and 1 base respectively, with 8 bases between them.

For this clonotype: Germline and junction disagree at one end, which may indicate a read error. The CDR3 bases are TGTGCCAGCTCACCCGATCAGAAGAAGGATTCACACCTCCACTTT. Protein sequence: CASSPDQKKDSHLHF. The genes are TRBV18 and TRBJ1-6; D gene unclear. The CDR3 sequence is 15 residues long. Germline V lookup: CDR1 KGHSH, CDR2 LQKENI.

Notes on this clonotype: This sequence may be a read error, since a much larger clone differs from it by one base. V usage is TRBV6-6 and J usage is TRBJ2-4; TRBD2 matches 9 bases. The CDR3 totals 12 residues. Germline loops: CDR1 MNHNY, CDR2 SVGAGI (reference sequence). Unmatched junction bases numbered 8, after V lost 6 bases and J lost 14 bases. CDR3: CASRVTSGQKYF. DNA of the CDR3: TGTGCCAGCAGGGTGACTAGCGGACAAAAGTACTTC.

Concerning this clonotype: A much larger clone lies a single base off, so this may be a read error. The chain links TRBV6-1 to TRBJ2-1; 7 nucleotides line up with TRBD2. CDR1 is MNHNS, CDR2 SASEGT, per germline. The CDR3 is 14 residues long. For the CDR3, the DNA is TGTGCCAGCAGGGCGGGAGACTCCTACAATGAGCAGTTATTC. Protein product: CASRAGDSYNEQLF.

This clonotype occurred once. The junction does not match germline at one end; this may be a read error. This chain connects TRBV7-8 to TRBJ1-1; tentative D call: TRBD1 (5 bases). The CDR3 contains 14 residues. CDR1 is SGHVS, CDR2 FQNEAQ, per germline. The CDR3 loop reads CASSLVWGNTEALF. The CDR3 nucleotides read TGTGCCAGCAGCTTAGTCTGGGGGAACACTGAAGCTCTCTTT.

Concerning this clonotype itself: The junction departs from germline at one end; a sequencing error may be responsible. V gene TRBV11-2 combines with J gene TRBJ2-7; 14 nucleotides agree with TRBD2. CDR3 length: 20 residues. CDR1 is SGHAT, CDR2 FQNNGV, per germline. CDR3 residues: CVSSAISRLAGGQKPYEQYF. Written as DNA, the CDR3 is TGTGTTAGCAGCGCCATTTCCCGACTAGCGGGAGGGCAGAAACCCTACGAACAGTACTTC.

CDR3 DNA: TGTGTCAACAGTTACTCGAAAAGTCCTAGCGGGCGAGCGAACACCGGGGAGCTGTTTTTT. This codes for CVNSYSKSPSGRANTGELFF. The chain links TRBV6-6 to TRBJ2-2, with TRBD2 identical over 8 bases. This CDR3 comprises 20 residues. Germline-derived CDR1 and CDR2 are MNHNY and SVGAGI (reference sequence).

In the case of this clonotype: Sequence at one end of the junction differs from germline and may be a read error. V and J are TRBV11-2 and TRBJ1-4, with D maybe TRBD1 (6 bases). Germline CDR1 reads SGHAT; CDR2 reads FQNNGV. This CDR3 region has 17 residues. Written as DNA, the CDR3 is TGTGCCAGCAGCTCACAACGAACAGGGCAAACCAATGAAAAGCTGTTTTTT. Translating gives CASSSQRTGQTNEKLFF.

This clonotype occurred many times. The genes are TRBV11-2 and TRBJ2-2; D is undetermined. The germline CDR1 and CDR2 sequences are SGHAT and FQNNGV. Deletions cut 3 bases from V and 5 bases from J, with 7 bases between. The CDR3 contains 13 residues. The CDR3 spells CASSFDETGELFF. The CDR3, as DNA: TGTGCCAGCAGCTTCGACGAAACCGGGGAGCTGTTTTTT.

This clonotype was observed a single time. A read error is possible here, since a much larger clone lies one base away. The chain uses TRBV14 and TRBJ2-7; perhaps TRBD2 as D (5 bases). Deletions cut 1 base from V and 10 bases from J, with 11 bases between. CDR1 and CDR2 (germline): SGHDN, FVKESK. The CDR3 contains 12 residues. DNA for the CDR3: TGTGCCAGCAGCCAAGGGGGAGCCGGCCAGTACTTC. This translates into CASSQGGAGQYF.